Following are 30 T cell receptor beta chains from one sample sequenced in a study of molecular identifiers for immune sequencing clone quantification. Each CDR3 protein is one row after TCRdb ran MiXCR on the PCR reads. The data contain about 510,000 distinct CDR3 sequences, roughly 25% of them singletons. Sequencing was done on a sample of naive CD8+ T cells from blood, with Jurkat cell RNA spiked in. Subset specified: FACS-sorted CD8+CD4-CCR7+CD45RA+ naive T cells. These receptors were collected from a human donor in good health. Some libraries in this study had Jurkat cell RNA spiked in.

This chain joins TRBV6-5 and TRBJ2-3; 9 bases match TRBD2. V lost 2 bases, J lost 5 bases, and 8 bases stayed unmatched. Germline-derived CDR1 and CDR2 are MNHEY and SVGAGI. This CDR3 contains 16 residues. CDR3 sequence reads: CASSYHTGLAQDTQYF. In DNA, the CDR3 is TGTGCCAGCAGTTACCACACAGGACTAGCGCAAGATACGCAGTATTTT.

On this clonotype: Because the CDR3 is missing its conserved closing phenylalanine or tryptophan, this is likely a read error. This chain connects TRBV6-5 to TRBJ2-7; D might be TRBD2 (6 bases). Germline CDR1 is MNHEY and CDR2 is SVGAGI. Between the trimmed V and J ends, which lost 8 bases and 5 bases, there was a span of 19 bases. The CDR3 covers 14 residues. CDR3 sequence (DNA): TGTGCCAGCGGATTATGGGGAGGTGGGCACGAGCAGTACATC. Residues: CASGLWGGGHEQYI.

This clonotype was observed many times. The CDR3, as DNA: TGTGCCAGCAGTGGAATTGGACAGGGAGCCGCAGATACGCAGTATTTT. This codes for CASSGIGQGAADTQYF. The chain combines TRBV2 with TRBJ2-3, with 8 bases matching TRBD1. The CDR3 extends over 16 amino acids. V lost 4 bases to trimming and J lost 4 bases; unmatched junction nucleotides: 10. CDR1 is SNHLY, CDR2 FYNNEI, per germline.

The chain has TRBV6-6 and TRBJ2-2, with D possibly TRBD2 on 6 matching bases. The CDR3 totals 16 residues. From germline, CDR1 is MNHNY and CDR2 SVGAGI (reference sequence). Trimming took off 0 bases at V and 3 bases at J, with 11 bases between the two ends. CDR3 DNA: TGTGCCAGCAGTTACTCGGGGGGAGTTGACACCGGGGAGCTGTTTTTT. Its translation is CASSYSGGVDTGELFF.

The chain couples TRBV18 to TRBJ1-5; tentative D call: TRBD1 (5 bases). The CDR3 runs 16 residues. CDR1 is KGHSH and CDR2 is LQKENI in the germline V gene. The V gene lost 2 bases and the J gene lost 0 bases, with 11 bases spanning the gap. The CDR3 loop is CASSPGDPYSNQPQHF. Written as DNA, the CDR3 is TGTGCCAGCTCACCAGGGGACCCATATAGCAATCAGCCCCAGCATTTT.

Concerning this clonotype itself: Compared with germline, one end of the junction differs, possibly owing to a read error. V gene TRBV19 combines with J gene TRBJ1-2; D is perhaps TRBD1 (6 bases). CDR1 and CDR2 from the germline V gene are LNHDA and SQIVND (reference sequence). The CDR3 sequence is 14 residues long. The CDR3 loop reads CASTKDSPVYGSTF. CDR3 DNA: TGTGCCAGTACCAAGGACAGCCCAGTCTATGGCTCCACCTTC.

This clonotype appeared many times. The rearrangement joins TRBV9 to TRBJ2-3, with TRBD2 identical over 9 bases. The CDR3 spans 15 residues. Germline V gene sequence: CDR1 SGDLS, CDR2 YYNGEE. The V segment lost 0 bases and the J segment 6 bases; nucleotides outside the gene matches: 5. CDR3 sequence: CASSVVGAGGDTQYF. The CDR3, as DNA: TGTGCCAGCAGCGTAGTAGGAGCGGGAGGTGATACGCAGTATTTT.

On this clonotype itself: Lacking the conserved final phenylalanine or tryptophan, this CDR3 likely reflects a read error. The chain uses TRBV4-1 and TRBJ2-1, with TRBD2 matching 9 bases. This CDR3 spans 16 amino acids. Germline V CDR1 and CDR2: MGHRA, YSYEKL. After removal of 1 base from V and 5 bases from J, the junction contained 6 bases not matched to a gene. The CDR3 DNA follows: TGCGCCAGCAGCCAAGTGTCTAGCGGGGTTCACAATGAGCAGTTCCTC. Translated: CASSQVSSGVHNEQFL.

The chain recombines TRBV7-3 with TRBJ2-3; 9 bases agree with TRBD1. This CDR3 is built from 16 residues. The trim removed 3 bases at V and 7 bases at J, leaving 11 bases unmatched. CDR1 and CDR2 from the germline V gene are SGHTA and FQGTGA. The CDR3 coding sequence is TGTGCCAGCAGCTTGAGCACAGGGGGCGCGAGGAATACGCAGTATTTT. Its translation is CASSLSTGGARNTQYF. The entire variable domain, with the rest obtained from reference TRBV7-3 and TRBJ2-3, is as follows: GAGVSQTPSNKVTEKGKYVELRCDPISGHTALYWYRQSLGQGPEFLIYFQGTGAADDSGLPNDRFFAVRPEGSVSTLKIQRTERGDSAVYLCASSLSTGGARNTQYFGPGTRLTVL.

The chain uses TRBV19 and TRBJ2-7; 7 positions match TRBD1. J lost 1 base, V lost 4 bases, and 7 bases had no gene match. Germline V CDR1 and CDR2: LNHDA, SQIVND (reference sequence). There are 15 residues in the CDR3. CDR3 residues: CASSTYGQASYEQYF. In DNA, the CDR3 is TGTGCCAGTAGTACCTACGGACAGGCATCCTACGAGCAGTACTTC.

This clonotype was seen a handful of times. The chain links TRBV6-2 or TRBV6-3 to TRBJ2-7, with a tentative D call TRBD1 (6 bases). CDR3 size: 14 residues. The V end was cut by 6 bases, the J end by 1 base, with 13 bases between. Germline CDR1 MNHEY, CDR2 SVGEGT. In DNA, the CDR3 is TGTGCCAGCAGACCCGTGACAGGTTCCTACGAGCAGTACTTC. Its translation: CASRPVTGSYEQYF.

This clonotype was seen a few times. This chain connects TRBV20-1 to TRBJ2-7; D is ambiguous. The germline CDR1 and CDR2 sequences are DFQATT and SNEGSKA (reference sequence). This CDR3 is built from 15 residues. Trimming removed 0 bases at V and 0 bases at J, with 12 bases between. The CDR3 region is CSARDLGGLSYEQYF. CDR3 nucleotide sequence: TGCAGTGCTAGAGATCTTGGTGGGCTCTCCTACGAGCAGTACTTC.

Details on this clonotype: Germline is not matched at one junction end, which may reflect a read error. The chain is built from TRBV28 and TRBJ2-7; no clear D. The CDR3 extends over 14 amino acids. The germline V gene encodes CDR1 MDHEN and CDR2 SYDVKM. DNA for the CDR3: TGTGCCAGCAGTTTAATGCGGCCCTCGTCCGAGCAGCACTTC. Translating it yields CASSLMRPSSEQHF.

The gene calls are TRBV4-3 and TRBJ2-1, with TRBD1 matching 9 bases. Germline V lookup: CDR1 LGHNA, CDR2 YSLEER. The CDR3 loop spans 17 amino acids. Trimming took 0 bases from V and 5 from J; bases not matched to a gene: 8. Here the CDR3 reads CASSQEFGTGINNEQFF. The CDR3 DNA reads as TGCGCCAGCAGCCAAGAATTCGGGACAGGGATCAACAATGAGCAGTTCTTC.

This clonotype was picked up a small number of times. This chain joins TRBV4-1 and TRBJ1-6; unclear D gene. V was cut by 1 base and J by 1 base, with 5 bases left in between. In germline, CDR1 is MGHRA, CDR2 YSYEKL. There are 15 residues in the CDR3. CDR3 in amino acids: CASSQGASYNSPLHF. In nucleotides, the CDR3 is TGCGCCAGCAGCCAAGGAGCGTCCTATAATTCACCCCTCCACTTT.

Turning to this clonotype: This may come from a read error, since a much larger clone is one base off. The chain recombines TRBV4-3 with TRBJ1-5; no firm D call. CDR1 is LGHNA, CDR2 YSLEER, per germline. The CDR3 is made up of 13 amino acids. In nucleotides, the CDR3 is TGCGCCAACAGCCAAGTGGTGAATCAGCCCCAGCATTTT. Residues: CANSQVVNQPQHF.

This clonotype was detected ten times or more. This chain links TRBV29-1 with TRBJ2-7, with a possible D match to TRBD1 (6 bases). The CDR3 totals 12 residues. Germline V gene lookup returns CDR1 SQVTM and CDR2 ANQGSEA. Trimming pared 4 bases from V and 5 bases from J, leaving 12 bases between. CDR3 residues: CSVVWQGNEQYF. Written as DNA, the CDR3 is TGCAGCGTTGTATGGCAGGGGAACGAGCAGTACTTC.

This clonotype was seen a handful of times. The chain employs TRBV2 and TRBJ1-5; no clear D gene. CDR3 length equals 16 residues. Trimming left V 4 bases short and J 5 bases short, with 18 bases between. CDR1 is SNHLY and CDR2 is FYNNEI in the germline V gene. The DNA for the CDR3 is TGTGCCAGCAGTGCTGAGGATAGTACTGGCGATCAGCCCCAGCATTTT. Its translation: CASSAEDSTGDQPQHF.

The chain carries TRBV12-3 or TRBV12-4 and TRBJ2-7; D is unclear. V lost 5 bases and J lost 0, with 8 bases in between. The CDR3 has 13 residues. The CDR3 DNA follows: TGTGCCAGCAGTAAGTCAACCTCCTACGAGCAGTACTTC. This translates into CASSKSTSYEQYF.

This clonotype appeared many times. Here the CDR3 DNA reads TGTGCCAGCAGTTCCAGGGGAGGTATCACTGAAGCTTTCTTT. Amino acid sequence: CASSSRGGITEAFF. The chain carries TRBV6-5 and TRBJ1-1, with a tentative D call TRBD1 (6 bases). Trimming took off 4 bases at V and 4 bases at J, with 13 bases between the two ends. The CDR3 sequence is 14 residues long. Germline V CDR1 and CDR2: MNHEY, SVGAGI.

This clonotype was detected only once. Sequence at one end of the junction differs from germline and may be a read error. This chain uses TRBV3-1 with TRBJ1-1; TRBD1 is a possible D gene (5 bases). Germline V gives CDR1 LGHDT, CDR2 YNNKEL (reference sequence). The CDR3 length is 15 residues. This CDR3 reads CASGQDEGLNTEAFF. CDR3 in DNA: TGTGCCAGCGGCCAAGATGAGGGGTTGAACACTGAAGCTTTCTTT.

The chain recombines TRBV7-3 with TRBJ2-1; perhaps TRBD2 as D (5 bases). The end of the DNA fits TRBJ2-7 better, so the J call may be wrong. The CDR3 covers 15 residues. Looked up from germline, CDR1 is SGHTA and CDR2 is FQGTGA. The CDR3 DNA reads TGTGCCAGCAGCCATACGGGGAACTCCTACAATGAGCAGTACTTC. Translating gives CASSHTGNSYNEQYF.

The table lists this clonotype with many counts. The CDR3 here is CASTPLFGEKPNTEAFF. CDR3 DNA sequence: TGTGCCAGCACCCCCCTTTTCGGGGAGAAACCCAACACTGAAGCTTTCTTT. V is TRBV27 and J is TRBJ1-1, with D uncertain. Trimming shortened V by 7 bases and J by 2 bases, and 23 bases separated the two germline ends. CDR1 and CDR2 (germline): MNHEY, SMNVEV (reference sequence). The CDR3 is 17 amino acids.

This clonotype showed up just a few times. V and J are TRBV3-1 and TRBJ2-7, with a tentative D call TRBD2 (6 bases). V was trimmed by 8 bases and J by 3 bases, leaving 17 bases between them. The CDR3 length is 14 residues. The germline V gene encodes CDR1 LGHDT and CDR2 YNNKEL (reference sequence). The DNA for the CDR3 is TGTGCCAGCTACTATGGACGCGGGGACTACGAGCAGTACTTC. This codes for CASYYGRGDYEQYF.

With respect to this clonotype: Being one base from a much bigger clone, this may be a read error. CDR3 region: CASSFSPSRGPRGDTQYF. The DNA of the CDR3 is TGCGCCAGCAGCTTTTCCCCTAGCAGGGGGCCTAGGGGAGATACGCAGTATTTT. This sequence joins TRBV5-1 and TRBJ2-3; 8 bases align to TRBD1. Germline V gene sequence: CDR1 SGHRS, CDR2 YFSETQ. J lost 5 bases, V lost 2 bases, and 16 bases had no gene match. This CDR3 comprises 18 residues.

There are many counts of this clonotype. CDR3 bases: TGTGCCAGCAGCTGGACCGGGACCTACGAGCAGTACTTC. This gives the protein CASSWTGTYEQYF. This chain links TRBV7-2 with TRBJ2-7; D perhaps matches TRBD2 (5 bases). Germline CDR1 reads SGHTA; CDR2 reads FQGNSA. The CDR3 contains 13 residues. V shed 4 bases and J shed 2 bases, with 9 bases lying between them.

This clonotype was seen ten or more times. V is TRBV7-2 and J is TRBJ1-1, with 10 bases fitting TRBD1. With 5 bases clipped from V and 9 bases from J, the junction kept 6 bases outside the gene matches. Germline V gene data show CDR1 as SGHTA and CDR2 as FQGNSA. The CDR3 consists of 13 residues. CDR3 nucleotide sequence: TGTGCCAGCAGCCCGGGACAGGGGTTACAAGCTTTCTTT. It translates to CASSPGQGLQAFF.

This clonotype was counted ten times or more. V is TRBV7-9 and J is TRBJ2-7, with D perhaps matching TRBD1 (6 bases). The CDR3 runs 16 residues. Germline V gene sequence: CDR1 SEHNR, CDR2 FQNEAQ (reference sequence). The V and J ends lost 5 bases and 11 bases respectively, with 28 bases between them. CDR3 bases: TGTGCCAGCAGCCCTCTTGACAGGATCCTCTATACTTTGGAGTACTTC. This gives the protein CASSPLDRILYTLEYF. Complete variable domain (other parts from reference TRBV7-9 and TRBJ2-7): DTGVSQNPRHKITKRGQNVTFRCDPISEHNRLYWYRQTLGQGPEFLTYFQNEAQLEKSRLLSDRFSAERPKGSFSTLEIQRTEQGDSAMYLCASSPLDRILYTLEYFGPGTRLTVT.

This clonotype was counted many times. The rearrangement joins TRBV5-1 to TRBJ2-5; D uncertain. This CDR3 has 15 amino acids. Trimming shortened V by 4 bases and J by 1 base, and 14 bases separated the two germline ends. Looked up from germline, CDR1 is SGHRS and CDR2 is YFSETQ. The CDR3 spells CASSHTQRVQETQYF. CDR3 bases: TGCGCCAGCAGCCACACGCAAAGGGTCCAAGAGACCCAGTACTTC. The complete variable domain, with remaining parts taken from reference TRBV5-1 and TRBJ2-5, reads KAGVTQTPRYLIKTRGQQVTLSCSPISGHRSVSWYQQTPGQGLQFLFEYFSETQRNKGNFPGRFSGRQFSNSRSEMNVSTLELGDSALYLCASSHTQRVQETQYFGPGTRLLVL.

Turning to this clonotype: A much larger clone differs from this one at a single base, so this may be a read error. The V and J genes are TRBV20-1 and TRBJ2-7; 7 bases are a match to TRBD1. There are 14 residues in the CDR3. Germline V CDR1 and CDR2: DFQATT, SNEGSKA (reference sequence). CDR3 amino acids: CIARDGDRPYEQYF. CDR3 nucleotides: TGCATTGCTAGAGATGGGGACAGACCCTACGAGCAGTACTTC.